This T cell receptor beta chain was recovered during a study of blood T cell repertoires in COVID-19. Study overall: The study drew acute and convalescent COVID-19 samples from the United States, Italy and Spain. T cells, B-cell-depleted T cells, or PBMCs provided the cDNA or gDNA that served as material.

Germline V gene sequence: CDR1 LGHNA, CDR2 YSLEER. This CDR3 comprises 14 residues. Trimming took 2 bases from V and 7 from J, leaving 12 bases between them. Original processing notes: Amplified reference gene primers provided the basis for estimating nucleated cell counts. The table came from immunoSEQ multiplex PCR; TCRdb's copy has only in-frame clones and leaves some out. V and J calls plus clone size are reproduced from that table; the DNA served to infer D and trimming. Among around 150,000 clones, about 86% were seen once, and the ten largest hold roughly 19%. This clonotype was obtained from a woman older than 75 with acute or convalescent COVID-19. J is TRBJ2-4 and V is TRBV4-3; D possibly corresponds to TRBD2 (5 bases). The sample taken for sequencing was peripheral blood. This CDR3 is CASSQYTRGNIQYF. CDR3 in DNA: TGCGCCAGCAGCCAATACACCCGCGGGAACATTCAGTACTTC.